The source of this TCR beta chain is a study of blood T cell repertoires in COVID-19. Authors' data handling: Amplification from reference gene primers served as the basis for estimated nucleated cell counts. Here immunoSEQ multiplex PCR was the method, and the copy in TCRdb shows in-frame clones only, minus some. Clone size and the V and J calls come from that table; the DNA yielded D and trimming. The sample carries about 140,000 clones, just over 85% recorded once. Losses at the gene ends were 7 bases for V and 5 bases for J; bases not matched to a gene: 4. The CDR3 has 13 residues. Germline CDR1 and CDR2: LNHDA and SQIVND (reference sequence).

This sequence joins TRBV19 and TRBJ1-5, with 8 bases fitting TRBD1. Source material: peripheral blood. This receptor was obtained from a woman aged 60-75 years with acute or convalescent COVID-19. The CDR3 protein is CASNKDRDQPQHF. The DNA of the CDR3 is TGTGCCAGTAATAAGGACAGGGATCAGCCCCAGCATTTT. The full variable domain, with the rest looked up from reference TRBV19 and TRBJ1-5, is DGGITQSPKYLFRKEGQNVTLSCEQNLNHDAMYWYRQDPGQGLRLIYYSQIVNDFQKGDIAEGYSVSREKKESFPLTVTSAQKNPTAFYLCASNKDRDQPQHFGDGTRLSIL.